The 21 T cell receptor beta chains given below trace back to one sample, sequenced in a study of blood T cell repertoires in COVID-19. Profiling relied on immunoSEQ multiplex PCR, and the TCRdb table lists in-frame clones only, not all of them. The table shows about 250,000 clones, with roughly 88% occurring only once. The sequenced sample consisted of peripheral blood. The receptors were sampled from a woman younger than 45 with COVID-19, enrolled during active disease.

The chain has TRBV27 and TRBJ2-4, with TRBD2 matching 11 bases. The CDR3 length is 17 residues. V was clipped by 6 bases and J by 4 bases; unmatched bases: 11. Germline V gene sequence: CDR1 MNHEY, CDR2 SMNVEV (reference sequence). The CDR3 loop is CASSSILAGGEKNIQYF. The CDR3 nucleotides are TGTGCCAGCAGCTCAATCCTAGCGGGGGGCGAAAAAAACATTCAGTACTTC.

The V and J genes are TRBV19 and TRBJ1-4; no reliable D call. Germline CDR1 LNHDA, CDR2 SQIVND (reference sequence). The CDR3 contains 15 residues. V was pared by 4 bases and J by 4 bases, with 13 bases between. DNA of the CDR3: TGTGCCAGTAGTACCCGTCCCCCTTTTAATGAAAAACTGTTTTTT. Its protein product is CASSTRPPFNEKLFF.

The CDR3 here is CASSLLRVQYEQYF. CDR3 nucleotide sequence: TGTGCCAGCAGTTTATTGAGGGTACAATACGAGCAGTACTTC. V and J are TRBV28 and TRBJ2-7; a possible D gene is TRBD2 (5 bases). The CDR3 runs 14 residues. V was trimmed by 1 base and J by 4 bases, leaving 11 bases between them. Germline assignment: CDR1 MDHEN and CDR2 SYDVKM.

This chain connects TRBV13 to TRBJ2-1; TRBD2 aligns across 10 bases. V dropped 3 bases and J dropped 8; count of bases not matched to a gene: 10. Germline values: CDR1 PRHDT, CDR2 FYEKMQ (reference sequence). The CDR3 length is 16 residues. CDR3 bases: TGTGCCAGCAGCTTCCAGATAGCGGGAGGTCTCGATGAGCAGTTCTTC. It translates to CASSFQIAGGLDEQFF. The whole variable domain, remainder taken from reference TRBV13 and TRBJ2-1, is AAGVIQSPRHLIKEKRETATLKCYPIPRHDTVYWYQQGPGQDPQFLISFYEKMQSDKGSIPDRFSAQQFSDYHSELNMSSLELGDSALYFCASSFQIAGGLDEQFFGPGTRLTVL.

The J gene is TRBJ1-1, the V gene TRBV28; D remains unclear. V shed 6 bases and J shed 9 bases, with 11 bases lying between them. The CDR3 spans 11 residues. CDR1 is MDHEN and CDR2 is SYDVKM in the germline V gene. CDR3 coding DNA: TGTGCCAGCAGCCGAGTTCCTAAAGCTTTCTTT. This codes for CASSRVPKAFF. The full variable domain, in which reference TRBV28 and TRBJ1-1 provide the parts outside the CDR3, is DVKVTQSSRYLVKRTGEKVFLECVQDMDHENMFWYRQDPGLGLRLIYFSYDVKMKEKGDIPEGYSVSREKKERFSLILESASTNQTSMYLCASSRVPKAFFGQGTRLTVV.

The J gene is TRBJ1-2, the V gene TRBV27, with TRBD1 matching 7 bases. Germline V lookup: CDR1 MNHEY, CDR2 SMNVEV (reference sequence). Trimming removed 6 bases from V and 2 bases from J; junction bases left unmatched: 9. This CDR3 is built from 15 residues. CDR3 DNA: TGTGCCAGCAGAGAACAGGGGTTGATGAACTATGGCTACACCTTC. This encodes CASREQGLMNYGYTF.

DNA of the CDR3: TGTGCCAGCAGCGGGGAGGAGACCCAGTACTTC. Protein product: CASSGEETQYF. V usage is TRBV5-4 and J usage is TRBJ2-5; tentatively, D is TRBD2 (5 bases). The germline V and J ends were trimmed by 4 bases and 5 bases, with 6 bases remaining between them. CDR1 and CDR2 from the germline V gene are SGHNT and YYREEE (reference sequence). This CDR3 contains 11 residues. Using reference TRBV5-4 and TRBJ2-5 for the parts outside the CDR3, the full variable domain is ETGVTQSPTHLIKTRGQQVTLRCSSQSGHNTVSWYQQALGQGPQFIFQYYREEENGRGNFPPRFSGLQFPNYSSELNVNALELDDSALYLCASSGEETQYFGPGTRLLVL.

This rearrangement joins TRBV6-2 or TRBV6-3 to TRBJ2-7; 7 nucleotides agree with TRBD2. The CDR3 length is 14 residues. V dropped 4 bases and J dropped 9; count of bases not matched to a gene: 12. Germline V gene sequence: CDR1 MNHEY, CDR2 SVGEGT. The CDR3 spells CASSSARLARGQYF. CDR3 DNA: TGTGCCAGCAGTTCCGCCAGACTAGCTCGTGGGCAGTACTTC.

This sequence joins TRBV7-2 and TRBJ2-1; 7 nucleotides match TRBD2. The CDR3 sequence is 15 residues long. J gave up 7 bases and V 0 bases, and 6 bases lay outside the gene matches. Looked up from germline, CDR1 is SGHTA and CDR2 is FQGNSA. CDR3 in DNA: TGTGCCAGCAGCTTAGCGACGGGAGGTTGGAATGAGCAGTTCTTC. This gives the protein CASSLATGGWNEQFF.

This clone occurred a few times. The V and J genes are TRBV5-1 and TRBJ2-7; no definite D call. This CDR3 contains 16 residues. The V gene lost 4 bases and the J gene lost 1 base, with 18 bases spanning the gap. Germline-derived CDR1 and CDR2 are SGHRS and YFSETQ. The CDR3 here is CASSPWLNEPSYEQYF. The CDR3 bases are TGCGCCAGCAGCCCCTGGCTGAACGAACCTTCCTACGAGCAGTACTTC.

The V gene is TRBV10-3, the J gene TRBJ1-1; D is perhaps TRBD1 (6 bases). The CDR3 loop spans 16 amino acids. Trimming removed 5 bases from V and 0 bases from J, with 16 bases in between. Germline V gene sequence: CDR1 ENHRY, CDR2 SYGVKD. This chain's CDR3 is CAISRQAGDMNTEAFF. CDR3 in DNA: TGTGCCATCAGTAGACAGGCTGGGGACATGAACACTGAAGCTTTCTTT.

The rearrangement uses TRBV29-1 and TRBJ2-3; possible D gene TRBD2, 5 bases. This CDR3 has 14 residues. V was trimmed by 3 bases and J by 2 bases, leaving 12 bases between them. Germline V gives CDR1 SQVTM, CDR2 ANQGSEA. CDR3 residues: CSVDGLRDTDTQYF. CDR3 in DNA: TGCAGCGTTGATGGTCTCCGGGACACAGATACGCAGTATTTT.

This clone appeared a few times. V and J are TRBV6-5 and TRBJ1-2; D possibly corresponds to TRBD1 (5 bases). The germline V gene has CDR1 MNHEY and CDR2 SVGAGI. V dropped 0 bases and J dropped 1 base, with 12 bases sitting between them. CDR3 length: 16 amino acids. In DNA, the CDR3 is TGTGCCAGCAGTTACTCGCTGTGGGGGGGTAACTATGGCTACACCTTC. The encoded protein is CASSYSLWGGNYGYTF.

This chain uses TRBV18 with TRBJ1-2; a weak D match, TRBD1 (6 bases). The V gene lost 6 bases and the J gene lost 2 bases, with 13 bases spanning the gap. Germline assignment: CDR1 KGHSH and CDR2 LQKENI. The CDR3 sequence is 14 residues long. Here the CDR3 reads CASSGAGLNYGYTF. The CDR3, as DNA: TGTGCCAGCTCGGGGGCAGGACTGAACTATGGCTACACCTTC.

This clone was counted once. The V and J genes are TRBV18 and TRBJ2-1; a weak D match, TRBD1 (6 bases). This CDR3 contains 15 residues. V was shortened by 3 bases and J by 9 bases, with 18 bases between the two germline ends. Germline CDR1 KGHSH, CDR2 LQKENI. The CDR3 DNA reads TGTGCCAGCTCACCGCGACAGGTTTCATCCCTTGAGCAGTTCTTC. It is translated as CASSPRQVSSLEQFF.

V and J are TRBV7-2 and TRBJ1-3; unclear D gene. The CDR3 contains 14 residues. CDR1 is SGHTA and CDR2 is FQGNSA in the germline V gene. V was clipped by 5 bases and J by 2 bases, with 10 bases between them. This chain's CDR3 is CASSPRSPGNTIYF. The CDR3 bases are TGTGCCAGCAGCCCACGGAGTCCTGGAAACACCATATATTTT.

The CDR3 is CATWTSSEQFF. DNA for the CDR3: TGTGCCACCTGGACTAGCAGTGAGCAGTTCTTC. V is TRBV5-4 and J is TRBJ2-1; 8 bases fit TRBD2. V trimming: 9 bases; J trimming: 9 bases; junction bases outside the gene matches: 5. The CDR3 contains 11 residues. CDR1 SGHNT and CDR2 YYREEE come from the germline V gene (reference sequence).

CDR3 in DNA: TGTGCCTGGACCCGGGAATCCTATAATTCACCCCTCCACTTT. It is translated as CAWTRESYNSPLHF. V is TRBV30 and J is TRBJ1-6, with D hard to call. The CDR3 has 14 residues. Trimming shortened V by 4 bases and J by 1 base, and 8 bases separated the two germline ends. Looked up from germline, CDR1 is GTSNPN and CDR2 is SVGIG (reference sequence). The variable domain in full, with the rest retrieved from reference TRBV30 and TRBJ1-6, is SQTIHQWPATLVQPVGSPLSLECTVEGTSNPNLYWYRQAAGRGLQLLFYSVGIGQISSEVPQNLSASRPQDRQFILSSKKLLLSDSGFYLCAWTRESYNSPLHFGNGTRLTVT.

The chain combines TRBV28 with TRBJ2-7, with 8 bases identical to TRBD1. CDR1 and CDR2 (germline): MDHEN, SYDVKM. V was pared by 8 bases and J by 5 bases, with 2 bases of the junction left unmatched. This CDR3 has 11 amino acids. This CDR3 reads CASSGGNEQYF. The CDR3 DNA reads TGTGCCAGCTCAGGGGGCAACGAGCAGTACTTC.

This clone was seen more than once but under ten times. V gene TRBV27 combines with J gene TRBJ2-1, with 7 bases lining up with TRBD1. The junction had 7 bases not matched to a gene; V was cut back by 6 bases and J by 5 bases. The CDR3 contains 14 residues. Germline V gene sequence: CDR1 MNHEY, CDR2 SMNVEV (reference sequence). In DNA, the CDR3 is TGTGCCAGCAGGCGACAGGGTCCTAACAATGAGCAGTTCTTC. It is translated as CASRRQGPNNEQFF.

CDR3 in DNA: TGTGCCACCACAGGTTTGGGGGGGGCTTGCTACACCTTC. Translating gives CATTGLGGACYTF. The genes are TRBV11-3 and TRBJ1-2, with a possible D match to TRBD1 (6 bases). The V gene lost 10 bases and the J gene lost 9 bases, with 21 bases spanning the gap. The CDR3 spans 13 residues. Germline CDR1 SGHNT, CDR2 YENEEA.